Listed below are T cell receptor beta chains from one sample, sequenced in a study of blood T cell repertoires in COVID-19. The protocol was immunoSEQ multiplex PCR, while the TCRdb copy is restricted to in-frame clones and leaves out a portion. The sample holds more than 300,000 clones, 89% seen once. The sample consisted of PBMCs or T cells enriched from blood (not recorded which). These receptor sequences come from a woman aged 25-40 years who had recovered from COVID-19. The CDR3 runs from the conserved cysteine through the conserved F or W. A D gene is named only where the DNA matches it firmly. Not every row has a clone size; where given, it reads once, few, many or a size class.

TRBD1 | TRBJ2-7 | - | TRBV4-2 | CASSQVGQGGFYEQYF | TGTGCCAGCAGCCAAGTAGGACAGGGGGGGTTCTACGAGCAGTACTTC
- | TRBJ1-2 | - | TRBV24-1 | CATSDHGGGYTF | TGTGCCACCAGTGATCACGGGGGTGGCTACACCTTC
TRBD1 | TRBJ2-7 | - | TRBV5-5 | CASSLAGRQGAYEQYF | TGTGCCAGCAGCTTGGCGGGGAGACAGGGTGCCTACGAGCAGTACTTC
- | TRBJ2-2 | - | TRBV7-9 | CASSPRNRADTGELFF | TGTGCCAGCAGCCCCCGTAACAGGGCCGACACCGGGGAGCTGTTTTTT
TRBD1 | TRBJ1-1 | - | TRBV28 | CASRFFVQGARTEAFF | TGTGCCAGCAGGTTCTTCGTTCAGGGGGCAAGGACTGAAGCTTTCTTT
TRBD1 | TRBJ2-1 | - | TRBV28 | CASTLLGQGAWYNEQFF | TGTGCCAGCACCCTCTTGGGACAGGGGGCCTGGTACAATGAGCAGTTCTTC
- | TRBJ2-7 | - | TRBV4-3 | CASSQDQAEYYEQYF | TGCGCCAGCAGCCAAGACCAAGCGGAGTACTACGAGCAGTACTTC
- | TRBJ1-1 | - | TRBV29-1 | CSGGQMNTEAFF | TGCAGCGGGGGGCAGATGAACACTGAAGCTTTCTTT
TRBD2 | TRBJ2-7 | - | TRBV7-2 | CASSVLAGAYEQYF | TGTGCCAGCAGCGTTCTAGCGGGTGCCTACGAGCAGTACTTC
- | TRBJ2-5 | - | TRBV7-8 | CASRRGRLGETQYF | TGTGCCAGCAGGCGGGGCAGGTTGGGGGAGACCCAGTACTTC
TRBD1 | TRBJ1-4 | - | TRBV28 | CASSLGGQGNEKLFF | TGTGCCAGCAGTTTGGGGGGACAGGGGAATGAAAAACTGTTTTTT
- | TRBJ1-3 | - | TRBV29-1 | CSVEGTGNTIYF | TGCAGCGTTGAAGGTACTGGAAACACCATATATTTT
- | TRBJ1-2 | - | TRBV27 | CASSSNRVSDYGYTF | TGTGCCAGCAGTTCGAACAGGGTTTCGGACTATGGCTACACCTTC
TRBD1 | TRBJ1-3 | - | TRBV18 | CASSPTGTGSSGNTIYF | TGTGCCAGCTCACCAACCGGGACAGGTTCCTCTGGAAACACCATATATTTT
- | TRBJ1-5 | - | TRBV4-1 | CASSSPGNQPQHF | TGCGCCAGCAGCTCCCCCGGGAATCAGCCCCAGCATTTT
TRBD1 | TRBJ1-5 | - | TRBV5-8 | CASSWTGGFNQPQHF | TGTGCCAGCAGCTGGACAGGGGGCTTCAATCAGCCCCAGCATTTT
- | TRBJ1-1 | - | TRBV19 | CASSMQGVTEAFF | TGTGCCAGTAGTATGCAGGGCGTCACTGAAGCTTTCTTT
TRBD1 | TRBJ1-2 | - | TRBV19 | CASSPSTGDYGYTF | TGTGCCAGTAGTCCCTCGACAGGGGACTATGGCTACACCTTC
- | TRBJ1-1 | - | TRBV7-3 | CASSRNAGTEAFF | TGTGCCAGCAGCCGCAATGCGGGCACTGAAGCTTTCTTT
- | TRBJ2-1 | - | TRBV6-2/TRBV6-3 | CASSLEQPYNEQFF | TGTGCCAGCAGTCTGGAGCAGCCCTACAATGAGCAGTTCTTC
- | TRBJ1-4 | - | TRBV12-3/TRBV12-4 | CASSTGGEKLFF | TGTGCCAGCAGTACGGGGGGTGAAAAACTGTTTTTT
TRBD1 | TRBJ2-7 | once | TRBV4-1 | CASSQPGTETSYEQYF | TGCGCCAGCAGCCAACCCGGGACAGAAACGTCCTACGAGCAGTACTTC
TRBD1 | TRBJ2-3 | - | TRBV5-1 | CASSLGQGSRGTQYF | TGCGCCAGCAGCCTGGGACAGGGCTCAAGGGGTACGCAGTATTTT
- | TRBJ2-1 | - | TRBV7-9 | CASSNRQGSYNEQFF | TGTGCCAGCAGCAACAGGCAGGGCTCCTACAATGAGCAGTTCTTC
- | TRBJ1-5 | - | TRBV19 | CASSIWQGAYSNQPQHF | TGTGCCAGTAGTATCTGGCAGGGCGCCTATAGCAATCAGCCCCAGCATTTT
- | TRBJ2-1 | - | TRBV6-5 | CASSYEQGSYNEQFF | TGTGCCAGCAGTTACGAACAGGGCTCCTACAATGAGCAGTTCTTC
TRBD1 | TRBJ1-2 | once | TRBV18 | CASSPIQLTGTGAPGYTF | TGTGCCAGCTCACCCATCCAATTGACCGGGACAGGGGCCCCAGGCTACACCTTC
- | TRBJ2-7 | - | TRBV19 | CASSIAGNRYEQYF | TGTGCCAGTAGTATAGCGGGAAATCGATACGAGCAGTACTTC
- | TRBJ2-7 | - | TRBV10-3 | CAISEFVTAGPPYF | TGTGCCATCAGTGAGTTCGTTACGGCAGGCCCCCCTTACTTC
TRBD2 | TRBJ2-1 | - | TRBV28 | CASSLGTSGRAGNNEQFF | TGTGCCAGCAGTCTTGGGACTAGCGGGAGGGCCGGGAACAATGAGCAGTTCTTC
TRBD2 | TRBJ2-2 | once | TRBV4-3 | CASSHGTSVRTGELFF | TGCGCCAGCAGCCATGGGACTAGCGTCAGGACCGGGGAGCTGTTTTTT
- | TRBJ1-5 | - | TRBV5-5 | CASSLVPGENQPQHF | TGTGCCAGCAGCTTGGTACCAGGGGAAAATCAGCCCCAGCATTTT
TRBD1 | TRBJ1-1 | - | TRBV10-2 | CASSEDEGARIWDTEAFF | TGCGCCAGCAGTGAGGATGAGGGGGCGCGTATTTGGGACACTGAAGCTTTCTTT
- | TRBJ2-1 | - | TRBV4-1 | CASSQDLETPEQFF | TGCGCCAGCAGCCAAGACCTAGAGACGCCTGAGCAGTTCTTC
TRBD1 | TRBJ2-1 | - | TRBV13 | CASKAGGIEQFF | TGTGCCAGCAAGGCAGGGGGCATTGAGCAGTTCTTC
- | TRBJ2-7 | - | TRBV12-3/TRBV12-4 | CASSLMGPYEQYF | TGTGCCAGCAGCCTAATGGGCCCCTACGAGCAGTACTTC
- | TRBJ1-5 | - | TRBV7-9 | CASSFDGNQPQHF | TGTGCCAGCAGCTTCGACGGGAATCAGCCCCAGCATTTT
TRBD1 | TRBJ2-7 | - | TRBV19 | CASSSPTGIVHEQYF | TGTGCCAGTAGTTCTCCGACAGGGATTGTCCACGAGCAGTACTTC
- | TRBJ2-7 | once | TRBV18 | CASSAKLRDYEQYF | TGTGCCAGCTCTGCAAAATTGCGAGACTACGAGCAGTACTTC
- | TRBJ1-4 | once | TRBV20-1 | CSALNEKLFF | TGCAGTGCTCTAAATGAAAAACTGTTTTTT
TRBD1 | TRBJ1-2 | - | TRBV6-5 | CASSYDRVYGYTF | TGTGCCAGCAGTTACGACAGGGTCTATGGCTACACCTTC
TRBD2 | TRBJ2-3 | - | TRBV15 | CATGARTTREGWRDTQYF | TGTGCCACCGGGGCTCGGACGACGCGGGAGGGCTGGAGAGATACGCAGTATTTT
TRBD2 | TRBJ2-3 | - | TRBV11-2 | CASSLDRLAGVFENTDTQYF | TGTGCCAGCAGCTTAGACAGACTAGCGGGAGTGTTTGAAAACACAGATACGCAGTATTTT
TRBD2 | TRBJ2-3 | - | TRBV5-5 | CASSLASSGHTDTQYF | TGTGCCAGCAGCTTGGCGTCTAGCGGACACACAGATACGCAGTATTTT
- | TRBJ2-3 | - | TRBV7-2 | CASSTSGSGTDTQYF | TGTGCCAGCAGCACCTCGGGGAGCGGCACAGATACGCAGTATTTT
TRBD1 | TRBJ1-1 | - | TRBV4-2 | CASSQGAWGRGPTEAFF | TGTGCCAGCAGCCAAGGGGCTTGGGGCAGGGGGCCCACTGAAGCTTTCTTT
TRBD2 | TRBJ2-7 | - | TRBV4-2 | CASSQEYGTSSYEQYF | TGTGCCAGCAGCCAAGAATACGGGACTAGCTCCTACGAGCAGTACTTC
- | TRBJ2-3 | - | TRBV7-2 | CASSQAFPTDTQYF | TGTGCCAGCAGTCAAGCTTTCCCCACAGATACGCAGTATTTT
- | TRBJ1-1 | - | TRBV7-2 | CASSSQGVGTNTEAFF | TGTGCCAGCAGCTCACAGGGAGTCGGGACGAACACTGAAGCTTTCTTT